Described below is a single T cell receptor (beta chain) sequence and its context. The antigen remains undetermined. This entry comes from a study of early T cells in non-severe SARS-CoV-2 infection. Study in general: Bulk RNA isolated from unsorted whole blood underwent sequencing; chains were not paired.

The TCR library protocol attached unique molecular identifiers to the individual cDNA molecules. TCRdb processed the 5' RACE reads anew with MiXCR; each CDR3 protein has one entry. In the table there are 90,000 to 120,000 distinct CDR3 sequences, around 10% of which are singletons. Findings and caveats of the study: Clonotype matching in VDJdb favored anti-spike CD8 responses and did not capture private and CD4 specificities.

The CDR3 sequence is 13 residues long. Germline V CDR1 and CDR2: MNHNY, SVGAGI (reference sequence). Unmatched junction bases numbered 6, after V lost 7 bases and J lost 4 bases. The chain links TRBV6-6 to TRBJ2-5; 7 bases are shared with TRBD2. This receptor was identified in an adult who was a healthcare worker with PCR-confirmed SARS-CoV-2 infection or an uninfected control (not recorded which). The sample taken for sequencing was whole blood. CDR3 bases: TGTGCCAGCAAATGGGGGGGAGCAGAGACCCAGTACTTC. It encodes CASKWGGAETQYF.